This entry is about one T cell receptor beta chain. In its sample, this clonotype was seen a few times. Its recognized antigen is unknown. Per-base qualities were not stored, and no clone one base away is much larger. The entry originates in a study of glioma-infiltrating T cells listed by TCRdb under 2016. With respect to the entire study: Sequencing of TCR alpha- and beta-chain repertoires was performed on glioma tissue, on non-neoplastic brain tissue, and on matched peripheral blood mononuclear cells. Each tissue-infiltrating repertoire was compared with the same patient's peripheral blood repertoire to measure divergence between tissue and blood T-cell populations. The paired cohort comprised three low-grade glioma patients, 7 or 8 primary glioblastoma patients and three non-glioma patients contributing non-neoplastic brain tissue.

Points the paper makes about the study in general: In non-neoplastic patients, VJ-independent divergence between tissue and blood fell below expectation, whereas in all gliomas, and especially in low-grade gliomas, the divergence rose above expectation. Very few CDR3 sequences were shared between tissue and blood, attributed to high CDR3 diversity and limited sampling. Small numbers underpinned the group comparisons: about eight glioblastoma patients, three low-grade glioma patients and three non-neoplastic patients.

TCR alpha and beta CDR3 regions were amplified with the iRepertoire nested amplicon-rescue multiplex PCR (arm-PCR) platform from RNA. For one-step reverse transcription and amplification, about 95-450 ng of tissue mRNA or PBMC total RNA was used as input. After bead purification, a secondary multiplex PCR added Illumina adapters, and libraries were gel-purified between 200 and 400 bp. The libraries contained internal 6-nucleotide barcodes that were used for demultiplexing. Sequencing of libraries was performed on an Illumina MiSeq with 2x220 or 2x250 nucleotide paired-end reads. The original pipeline was this. Paired reads were merged using FLASH 1.2.11 and were aligned to the GRCh37 human genome using BWA-MEM, after which TRA and TRB reads were extracted. For V and J assignment, an IMGT-derived reference of cassette sequences and CDR3 motifs that included pseudogenes was used. Reads were translated in three frames, and productive CDR3s were defined as those with a C...FGXG motif and no stop codons. Unique combinations of V-J cassette pair and CDR3 amino acid sequence were defined as clonotypes. Filtering of reads was based on Hamming distance, with the threshold set by the sequence error rate of each sample in mapped regions. Using fastp trimming at Q25 and MiXCR clonotype assembly, TCRdb reanalyzed the public sequencing data and kept in-frame beta chains. Rows are unified per CDR3 protein, each entry keeping the most common DNA and genes. These V and J calls rely on TCRdb rather than the paper's analysis. Within this sample are approximately 100,000 distinct CDR3 sequences, with approximately 28% of them counted one time only. The biggest ten clones account for less than 55% of the sample.

Sequenced material: glioma tissue, nonneoplastic brain tissue, or PBMCs (not recorded which). The TCR was taken from a human donor with low-grade glioma or glioblastoma, undergoing nonglioma brain surgery, or in good health (not recorded which).

For the CDR3, the sequence is CASGDKTRGQTQYF. The DNA sequence is TGTGCCAGCGGTGATAAGACTAGAGGCCAGACCCAGTACTTC. Recombination joined TRBV5-4 with TRBJ2-5; a tentative D call is TRBD2 (6 bases match). Deletion took 7 bases off V and 6 bases off J, with a span of 19 bases between the germline ends. CDR1 SGHNT and CDR2 YYREEE are derived from the germline V gene (reference sequence). There are 14 amino acids in the CDR3, from cysteine to phenylalanine inclusive. Only CDR3 DNA is held: 42 bases, read in frame from base 1.